A single sample is the source of the 2 T cell receptor beta chains below, sequenced in a study of T cell changes during pregnancy in multiple sclerosis. TCRdb keeps only in-frame clones here, not all; method: immunoSEQ multiplex PCR. The sample comprises 90,000 to 100,000 clones, about 93% of which are singletons, and around 4% rests with the top ten. The specimen comprised peripheral blood, sampled in the first trimester of pregnancy. Source of these receptors: a female donor with multiple sclerosis, enrolled in a pregnancy study.

The chain employs TRBV9 and TRBJ2-3; D gene uncertain. Germline assignment: CDR1 SGDLS and CDR2 YYNGEE. Trimming shortened V by 0 bases and J by 1 base, and 9 bases separated the two germline ends. The CDR3 totals 15 residues. DNA of the CDR3: TGTGCCAGCAGCGTAGATGCCGGTCGCACAGATACGCAGTATTTT. The encoded protein is CASSVDAGRTDTQYF.

The chain has TRBV5-1 and TRBJ2-2, with 8 nucleotides matching TRBD1. V shed 7 bases and J 3 bases; nucleotides not matched to a gene: 8. The CDR3 runs to 15 residues. Germline V CDR1 and CDR2: SGHRS, YFSETQ. The DNA of the CDR3 is TGCGCCAGCCGCGCGCAGGGGGCGGACACCGGGGAGCTGTTTTTT. It codes for CASRAQGADTGELFF. Supplemented by reference TRBV5-1 and TRBJ2-2, the full variable domain reads KAGVTQTPRYLIKTRGQQVTLSCSPISGHRSVSWYQQTPGQGLQFLFEYFSETQRNKGNFPGRFSGRQFSNSRSEMNVSTLELGDSALYLCASRAQGADTGELFFGEGSRLTVL.